Below, 13 T cell receptor beta chains from the same sample are listed, as sequenced in a study of blood T cell repertoires in COVID-19. The protocol was immunoSEQ multiplex PCR, while the TCRdb copy is restricted to in-frame clones and leaves out a portion. The profile shows 75,000 to 100,000 clones, 88% of them singletons. The sequenced sample was peripheral blood. The receptors were sampled from a man between 70 and 80 years old with acute or convalescent COVID-19.

CDR3 sequence (DNA): TGTGCCAGCTCACCTCAGGAGGGAGGCAATCAGCCCCAGCATTTT. This translates into CASSPQEGGNQPQHF. This rearrangement joins TRBV18 to TRBJ1-5; D not certain. Germline V lookup: CDR1 KGHSH, CDR2 LQKENI. V lost 3 bases and J lost 2, with 11 bases in between. The length of the CDR3 is 15 residues.

The sample holds a few counts of this clone. J is TRBJ1-1 and V is TRBV5-1, with 7 nucleotides matching TRBD1. This CDR3 comprises 16 residues. CDR1 and CDR2 from the germline V gene are SGHRS and YFSETQ. J lost 6 bases, V lost 0 bases, and 11 bases had no gene match. This CDR3 reads CASSLARWTGTAEAFF. The CDR3 DNA sequence: TGCGCCAGCAGCTTGGCCCGTTGGACAGGTACGGCTGAAGCTTTCTTT.

V usage is TRBV5-6 and J usage is TRBJ1-2, with TRBD1 identical over 7 bases. This CDR3 has 14 amino acids. Trimming took 4 bases from V and 1 from J; bases not matched to a gene: 4. From germline, CDR1 is SGHDT and CDR2 YYEEEE. CDR3 nucleotide sequence: TGTGCCAGCAGCGCGAGACAGGGTAACTATGGCTACACCTTC. Its protein product is CASSARQGNYGYTF.

The chain joins TRBV10-2 to TRBJ1-1; the D is unclear. Trimming shortened V by 7 bases and J by 2 bases, and 14 bases separated the two germline ends. CDR1 and CDR2 (germline): WSHSY, SAAADI. The CDR3 is 14 amino acids. CDR3 region: CASNIRGENTEAFF. The CDR3 coding sequence is TGCGCCAGCAATATCCGGGGTGAAAACACTGAAGCTTTCTTT.

The V call is TRBV5-4, the J call TRBJ1-2; D not certain. V lost 0 bases, J lost 6 bases, and 9 bases lay in between. From germline, CDR1 is SGHNT and CDR2 YYREEE (reference sequence). This CDR3 is 13 amino acids long. The CDR3 DNA reads as TGTGCCAGCAGCTTGGCCGGAGGTGATGGCTACACCTTC. It translates to CASSLAGGDGYTF.

The chain has TRBV29-1 and TRBJ1-1; unclear D gene. V was clipped by 5 bases and J by 1 base, with 8 bases between them. Germline V gene sequence: CDR1 SQVTM, CDR2 ANQGSEA. The CDR3 loop spans 12 amino acids. The CDR3 coding sequence is TGCAGCGTTCTCCCCGGGAACACTGAAGCTTTCTTT. Protein sequence: CSVLPGNTEAFF.

The rearrangement links TRBV18 to TRBJ2-1; weak D call: TRBD1 (5 bases). Germline lookup yields CDR1 KGHSH and CDR2 LQKENI. V gave up 4 bases and J gave up 0 bases, with 7 bases separating them. CDR3 length equals 14 residues. CDR3 DNA: TGTGCCAGCTCACGGGGCAACTCCTACAATGAGCAGTTCTTC. Its protein product is CASSRGNSYNEQFF.

The rearrangement joins TRBV5-1 to TRBJ1-5; TRBD1 matches at 7 bases. The germline CDR1 and CDR2 sequences are SGHRS and YFSETQ. This CDR3 region has 14 residues. The V and J ends lost 2 bases and 4 bases, in that order; junction bases with no gene match: 3. The CDR3 region has the DNA TGCGCCAGCAGCTTCGGACAGGAAAATCAGCCCCAGCATTTT. It specifies CASSFGQENQPQHF.

Concerning this clone itself: Other nucleotide sequences in the sample specify the same CDR3. V gene TRBV27 combines with J gene TRBJ1-1; no definite D call. V was clipped by 0 bases and J by 0 bases, with 5 bases between them. The CDR3 has 14 residues. Per the germline V gene, CDR1 is MNHEY and CDR2 is SMNVEV (reference sequence). CDR3 sequence reads: CASSLSGVNTEAFF. The CDR3 DNA follows: TGTGCCAGCAGTTTATCGGGCGTGAACACTGAAGCTTTCTTT.

The V and J genes are TRBV30 and TRBJ2-4, with D uncertain. The V end was cut by 2 bases, the J end by 1 base, with 12 bases between. Germline CDR1 reads GTSNPN; CDR2 reads SVGIG (reference sequence). This CDR3 is 15 amino acids long. Here the CDR3 reads CAWSSDSRAKNIQYF. DNA of the CDR3: TGTGCCTGGAGTAGTGACTCGCGTGCCAAAAACATTCAGTACTTC.

This chain connects TRBV11-2 to TRBJ2-3, with 7 bases lining up with TRBD2. The CDR3 covers 12 residues. Trimming removed 4 bases from V and 6 bases from J; junction bases left unmatched: 1. Per germline, CDR1 SGHAT and CDR2 FQNNGV. The CDR3 is CASSWGGDTQYF. The CDR3 nucleotides read TGTGCCAGCAGCTGGGGGGGGGATACGCAGTATTTT.

This clone has a single count. This chain connects TRBV29-1 to TRBJ2-3, with D perhaps TRBD2 (6 bases). Germline V lookup: CDR1 SQVTM, CDR2 ANQGSEA. This CDR3 spans 14 amino acids. V lost 2 bases and J 0 bases, leaving 9 bases between the germline ends. The CDR3 coding sequence is TGCAGCGTTGAACATGGGACTAGCACAGATACGCAGTATTTT. Protein product: CSVEHGTSTDTQYF.

The chain employs TRBV28 and TRBJ2-7; tentatively, D is TRBD2 (5 bases). CDR3 length: 16 amino acids. The germline gives CDR1 MDHEN, CDR2 SYDVKM. V gave up 1 base and J gave up 2 bases, with 15 bases separating them. The CDR3 sequence: CASSLLTSKEAYEQYF. CDR3 bases: TGTGCCAGCAGTTTATTAACCAGCAAGGAGGCCTACGAGCAGTACTTC.